This T cell receptor beta chain derives from a study of shared clonotypes between healthy human individuals. Overall study context: The study used three CD4 naive, three CD4 memory, two CD8 naive and one CD8 memory plate per donor.

Samples underwent the assay at deep level. The protocol was immunoSEQ multiplex PCR, while the TCRdb copy is restricted to in-frame clones and leaves out a portion. The data contain some 1,100,000 clones, 75% to 85% of them seen just once; the ten biggest clones take up under 0.65%. Germline CDR1 reads SGHNT; CDR2 reads YYREEE (reference sequence). The CDR3 consists of 14 residues. V lost 0 bases, J lost 0 bases, and 4 bases lay in between. Sequencing was carried out using memory CD4+ T cells from PBMCs. This sample's subset: CD45RA-negative fraction. The source is a man younger than 30 in good health. Some clones in this sample may be carry-over from other donors' samples. This chain joins TRBV5-4 and TRBJ2-1; no clear D gene. In DNA form, the CDR3 reads TGTGCCAGCAGCTTGGTTCGCTCCTACAATGAGCAGTTCTTC. Residues: CASSLVRSYNEQFF.